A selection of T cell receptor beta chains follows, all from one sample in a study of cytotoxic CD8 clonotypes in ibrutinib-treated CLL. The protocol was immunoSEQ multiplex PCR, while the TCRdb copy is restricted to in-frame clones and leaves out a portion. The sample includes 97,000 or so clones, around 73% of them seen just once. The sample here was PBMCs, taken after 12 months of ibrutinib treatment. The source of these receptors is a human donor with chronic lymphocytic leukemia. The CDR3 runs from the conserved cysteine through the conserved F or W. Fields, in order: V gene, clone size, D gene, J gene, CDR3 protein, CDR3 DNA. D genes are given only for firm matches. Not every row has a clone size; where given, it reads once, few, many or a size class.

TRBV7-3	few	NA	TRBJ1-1	CASSPTGRNTEAFF	TGTGCCAGCAGCCCAACAGGGCGGAACACTGAAGCTTTCTTT
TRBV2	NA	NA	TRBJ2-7	CARRGSGGHEQYF	TGTGCCAGGCGAGGGTCCGGGGGCCACGAGCAGTACTTC
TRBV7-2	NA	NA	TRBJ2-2	CAYKGQGGTGELFF	TGTGCCTATAAGGGGCAGGGCGGCACCGGGGAGCTGTTTTTT
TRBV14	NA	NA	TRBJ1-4	CASSQDHPTKKLFF	TGTGCCAGCAGCCAAGATCACCCGACAAAAAAACTGTTTTTT
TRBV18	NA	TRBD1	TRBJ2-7	CASSPSWDSTYEQYF	TGTGCCAGCTCACCATCCTGGGACAGCACCTACGAGCAGTACTTC
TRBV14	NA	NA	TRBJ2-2	CASSQVGAGELFF	TGTGCCAGCAGCCAAGTAGGAGCCGGGGAGCTGTTTTTT
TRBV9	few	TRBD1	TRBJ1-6	CASSAGQGNNSPLHF	TGTGCCAGCAGCGCCGGACAGGGCAATAATTCACCCCTCCACTTT
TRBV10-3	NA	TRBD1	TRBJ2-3	CAISEYRDRSTDTQYF	TGTGCCATCAGTGAGTACCGGGACAGGAGCACAGATACGCAGTATTTT
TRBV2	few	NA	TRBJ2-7	CASSVQQGLYEQYF	TGTGCCAGCAGTGTTCAGCAGGGCCTCTACGAGCAGTACTTC
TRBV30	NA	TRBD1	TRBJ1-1	CAWRGTGAATEAFF	TGTGCCTGGAGGGGGACAGGGGCCGCGACTGAAGCTTTCTTT
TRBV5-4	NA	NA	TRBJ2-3	CASSQSRAPKEQYF	TGTGCCAGCAGCCAGAGCCGGGCCCCAAAAGAGCAGTATTTT
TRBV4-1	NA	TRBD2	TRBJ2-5	CASSQGLAGGRETQYF	TGCGCCAGCAGCCAGGGACTAGCGGGGGGGAGGGAGACCCAGTACTTC
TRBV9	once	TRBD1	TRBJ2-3	CASSRRSGGVGTDTQYF	TGTGCCAGCAGCCGAAGGTCAGGGGGAGTCGGCACAGATACGCAGTATTTT
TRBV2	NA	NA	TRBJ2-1	CASMTGGEQFF	TGTGCCAGCATGACAGGAGGTGAGCAGTTCTTC
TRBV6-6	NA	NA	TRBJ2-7	CASRRGEASSYEQYF	TGTGCCAGCAGAAGAGGGGAGGCCAGCTCCTACGAGCAGTACTTC
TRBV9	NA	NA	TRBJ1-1	CASSVDYGEAFF	TGTGCCAGCAGCGTAGATTATGGTGAAGCTTTCTTT